One and the same sample provided the 28 T cell receptor beta chains below, sequenced in a study of cytomegalovirus exposure and HLA in healthy donors. The PCR employed 60 Vbeta primers together with 13 Jbeta primers. Measured with immunoSEQ multiplex PCR; TCRdb has only the in-frame clones, and not every one. The table shows approximately 160,000 clones, with 80% to 85% occurring only once. Sequenced: PBMCs. These TCRs come from a girl aged 2-9 years in good health and CMV-seropositive.

CDR3 loop: CASSLLEGTAYEQYF. CDR3 nucleotide sequence: TGTGCCAGCAGTCTCTTGGAGGGGACAGCCTACGAGCAGTACTTC. The chain carries TRBV2 and TRBJ2-7, with D maybe TRBD1 (7 bases). The CDR3 totals 15 residues. Per the germline V gene, CDR1 is SNHLY and CDR2 is FYNNEI. V lost 5 bases and J 2 bases, leaving 16 bases between the germline ends.

This clone was detected only once. The rearrangement joins TRBV5-1 to TRBJ2-5, with TRBD1 identical over 8 bases. The CDR3 has 13 amino acids. Germline values: CDR1 SGHRS, CDR2 YFSETQ. Trimming removed 4 bases from V and 5 bases from J; junction bases left unmatched: 4. The CDR3: CASSPGTGETQYF. The CDR3 region has the DNA TGCGCCAGCAGCCCCGGGACAGGCGAGACCCAGTACTTC.

J is TRBJ2-3 and V is TRBV5-1; D may be TRBD2 (5 bases). Germline V lookup: CDR1 SGHRS, CDR2 YFSETQ. The CDR3 consists of 14 residues. V was trimmed by 2 bases and J by 0 bases, leaving 7 bases between them. CDR3 loop: CASSLRTSTDTQYF. CDR3 DNA sequence: TGCGCCAGCAGCTTACGGACTAGCACAGATACGCAGTATTTT.

This clone came up once. The V gene is TRBV5-1, the J gene TRBJ1-3, with TRBD1 matching over 10 bases. Germline trimming cut 4 bases from V and 10 bases from J; bases unmatched to any gene: 8. Germline values: CDR1 SGHRS, CDR2 YFSETQ. CDR3 length: 14 residues. CDR3 DNA sequence: TGCGCCAGCAGCGCGGGACAGGGGTTTGATACCATATATTTT. This encodes CASSAGQGFDTIYF.

The gene calls are TRBV10-3 and TRBJ2-1; 7 bases fit TRBD2. V shed 7 bases and J 10 bases; nucleotides not matched to a gene: 10. The CDR3 consists of 13 residues. Germline CDR1 and CDR2: ENHRY and SYGVKD. CDR3 region: CAINLSGAGEQFF. CDR3 DNA sequence: TGTGCCATCAACCTCTCGGGAGCGGGGGAGCAGTTCTTC.

The sample holds a few counts of this clone. The gene calls are TRBV2 and TRBJ1-5; weak D call: TRBD1 (6 bases). The V end lost 1 base, the J end lost 7 bases, and 8 bases lay between the germline ends. CDR1 and CDR2 from the germline V gene are SNHLY and FYNNEI. The CDR3 covers 13 residues. The CDR3, as DNA: TGTGCCAGCAGTGAAGTAGGGGGACAGCCCCAGCATTTT. As protein: CASSEVGGQPQHF.

The chain links TRBV19 to TRBJ2-3; 10 bases align to TRBD2. The germline gives CDR1 LNHDA, CDR2 SQIVND (reference sequence). This CDR3 is built from 17 residues. After removal of 0 bases from V and 0 bases from J, the junction contained 3 bases not matched to a gene. The DNA of the CDR3 is TGTGCCAGTAGTATAGATCCGACTAGCGGGAGCACAGATACGCAGTATTTT. Protein product: CASSIDPTSGSTDTQYF.

V usage is TRBV29-1 and J usage is TRBJ1-2; D remains unclear. V gave up 4 bases and J gave up 8 bases, with 14 bases separating them. There are 12 residues in the CDR3. Per germline, CDR1 SQVTM and CDR2 ANQGSEA. For the CDR3, the DNA is TGCAGCGTTGTATCGGGGTTAGAGGGCTACACCTTC. Translation gives CSVVSGLEGYTF.

The V gene is TRBV7-8, the J gene TRBJ2-7, with D possibly being TRBD1 (6 bases). This CDR3 comprises 12 residues. Trimming took 3 bases from V and 7 from J, leaving 10 bases between them. Germline CDR1 SGHVS, CDR2 FQNEAQ. The CDR3 nucleotides read TGTGCCAGCAGCTTTGGGGGCGGGGAGCAGTACTTC. This sequence encodes CASSFGGGEQYF.

The V and J genes are TRBV28 and TRBJ1-1; no definite D call. Germline V gene data show CDR1 as MDHEN and CDR2 as SYDVKM. With 5 bases removed from V and 5 bases from J, the gap between germline ends came to 9 bases. There are 12 residues in the CDR3. The CDR3 DNA sequence: TGTGCCAGCAGTGCGACAATAACTGAAGCTTTCTTT. This sequence encodes CASSATITEAFF.

This chain links TRBV23-1 with TRBJ2-7; 11 bases are shared with TRBD2. TRBV23-1 is reported as an ORF; its role is uncertain. CDR3 length: 18 amino acids. V shed 0 bases, J shed 2 bases, and the junction held 9 bases outside the gene matches. The CDR3 bases are TGCGCCAGCAGTCAATCAGGGCGGGGGACTAGCGGACCCTACGAGCAGTACTTC. Translated, it gives CASSQSGRGTSGPYEQYF.

V gene TRBV5-1 combines with J gene TRBJ1-2; TRBD1 agrees at 8 bases. Looked up from germline, CDR1 is SGHRS and CDR2 is YFSETQ. Trimming took 3 bases from V and 0 from J; bases not matched to a gene: 1. The CDR3 sequence is 14 residues long. For the CDR3, the DNA is TGCGCCAGCAGCTCGGACAGGGCTAACTATGGCTACACCTTC. Its translation: CASSSDRANYGYTF. The entire variable domain, with the rest obtained from reference TRBV5-1 and TRBJ1-2, is as follows: KAGVTQTPRYLIKTRGQQVTLSCSPISGHRSVSWYQQTPGQGLQFLFEYFSETQRNKGNFPGRFSGRQFSNSRSEMNVSTLELGDSALYLCASSSDRANYGYTFGSGTRLTVV.

The chain couples TRBV30 to TRBJ2-5; D is perhaps TRBD1 (5 bases). Trimming pared 5 bases from V and 2 bases from J, leaving 18 bases between. Germline loops: CDR1 GTSNPN, CDR2 SVGIG (reference sequence). The CDR3 contains 15 residues. The CDR3 DNA reads TGTGCCTGGCAAACGGGCAGGGCAAGTCAAGAGACCCAGTACTTC. This codes for CAWQTGRASQETQYF. Filled out from reference TRBV30 and TRBJ2-5, the complete variable domain reads SQTIHQWPATLVQPVGSPLSLECTVEGTSNPNLYWYRQAAGRGLQLLFYSVGIGQISSEVPQNLSASRPQDRQFILSSKKLLLSDSGFYLCAWQTGRASQETQYFGPGTRLLVL.

This chain joins TRBV5-1 and TRBJ2-5; unclear D gene. Trimming removed 5 bases at V and 2 bases at J, with 13 bases between. Germline V gives CDR1 SGHRS, CDR2 YFSETQ. The CDR3 runs 14 residues. Here the CDR3 reads CASSPNTAQETQYF. The CDR3 DNA reads as TGCGCCAGCAGTCCAAATACAGCACAAGAGACCCAGTACTTC.

V usage is TRBV5-1 and J usage is TRBJ2-7; TRBD2 matches at 7 bases. CDR1 SGHRS and CDR2 YFSETQ come from the germline V gene. The J segment lost 4 bases and the V segment lost 2 bases, leaving 9 bases of the junction unmatched. The CDR3 contains 15 residues. The CDR3 here is CASSLAGLPNYEQYF. In nucleotides, the CDR3 is TGCGCCAGCAGCTTAGCGGGACTCCCCAATTACGAGCAGTACTTC.

The genes are TRBV5-6 and TRBJ2-4; TRBD1 aligns across 11 bases. Germline V gene lookup returns CDR1 SGHDT and CDR2 YYEEEE. The CDR3 loop spans 15 amino acids. V gave up 4 bases and J gave up 8 bases; unmatched junction bases: 8. This CDR3 reads CASSGTGQGADIQYF. CDR3 nucleotide sequence: TGTGCCAGCAGCGGGACAGGACAGGGGGCCGACATTCAGTACTTC.

The V call is TRBV29-1, the J call TRBJ2-1, with TRBD2 matching 8 bases. In germline, CDR1 is SQVTM, CDR2 ANQGSEA. This CDR3 contains 17 residues. Trimming cost V 1 base and J 4 bases; bases outside gene matches: 12. The CDR3 sequence: CSVEGEVAGRMYNEQFF. The CDR3 DNA is TGCAGCGTTGAAGGGGAGGTAGCGGGAAGAATGTACAATGAGCAGTTCTTC.

This clone has only one observation. This chain links TRBV28 with TRBJ2-5; TRBD2 agrees at 12 bases. CDR1 MDHEN and CDR2 SYDVKM come from the germline V gene. V shed 3 bases, J shed 5 bases, and the junction held 10 bases outside the gene matches. CDR3 length: 17 amino acids. The DNA for the CDR3 is TGTGCCAGCAGTTTCCCGACTAGCGGGAGCAGGATGGAGACCCAGTACTTC. It codes for CASSFPTSGSRMETQYF.

The CDR3 DNA follows: TGCAGCGTTGTACCCGACAGGGCAAAAAACATTCAGTACTTC. This gives the protein CSVVPDRAKNIQYF. V is TRBV29-1 and J is TRBJ2-4, with 7 positions matching TRBD1. Per germline, CDR1 SQVTM and CDR2 ANQGSEA. Trimming took 4 bases from V and 4 from J; bases not matched to a gene: 7. The CDR3 is 14 amino acids.

V is TRBV5-6 and J is TRBJ2-3, with D perhaps TRBD1 (5 bases). Per the germline V gene, CDR1 is SGHDT and CDR2 is YYEEEE. The V end was cut by 4 bases, the J end by 2 bases, with 11 bases between. The CDR3 loop spans 14 amino acids. The CDR3 sequence is CASSLDSLTDTQYF. The CDR3, as DNA: TGTGCCAGCAGCCTTGACAGCCTCACAGATACGCAGTATTTT.

The chain links TRBV28 to TRBJ2-1; perhaps TRBD1 as D (6 bases). CDR1 and CDR2 from the germline V gene are MDHEN and SYDVKM. This CDR3 is built from 13 residues. V gave up 6 bases and J gave up 2 bases, with 8 bases separating them. In DNA, the CDR3 is TGTGCCAGCAGGAAGGGGGCCTACAATGAGCAGTTCTTC. Its protein product is CASRKGAYNEQFF.

The sample holds one count of this clone. This rearrangement joins TRBV27 to TRBJ2-6, with D uncertain. This CDR3 region has 15 residues. V was cut by 5 bases and J by 0 bases, with 8 bases left in between. Germline assignment: CDR1 MNHEY and CDR2 SMNVEV (reference sequence). This chain's CDR3 is CASSPYFSGANVLTF. CDR3 DNA: TGTGCCAGCAGTCCCTATTTCTCTGGGGCCAACGTCCTGACTTTC.

CDR3 protein: CASTLGSSYNEQFF. In DNA form, the CDR3 reads TGTGCCAGCACATTGGGGAGCTCCTACAATGAGCAGTTCTTC. The chain joins TRBV2 to TRBJ2-1; tentatively, D is TRBD2 (5 bases). The CDR3 has 14 amino acids. Germline lookup yields CDR1 SNHLY and CDR2 FYNNEI. V lost 7 bases and J 0 bases, leaving 10 bases between the germline ends.

The chain is built from TRBV11-2 and TRBJ1-5; TRBD1 matches 10 bases. CDR3 length equals 15 residues. Germline V gene sequence: CDR1 SGHAT, CDR2 FQNNGV. J lost 4 bases, V lost 4 bases, and 4 bases had no gene match. The CDR3 spells CASSWGQGPNQPQHF. The CDR3 nucleotides read TGTGCCAGCAGCTGGGGACAGGGGCCGAATCAGCCCCAGCATTTT.

The genes are TRBV10-3 and TRBJ1-3, with D maybe TRBD1 (5 bases). The CDR3 extends over 16 amino acids. CDR1 and CDR2 (germline): ENHRY, SYGVKD. V was shortened by 10 bases and J by 4 bases, with 23 bases between the two germline ends. The CDR3 is CATAGNPGSLGNTIYF. The CDR3 DNA reads TGTGCCACCGCAGGGAATCCAGGGTCGCTCGGAAACACCATATATTTT.

CDR3 in amino acids: CAYKHDYTEAFF. The CDR3 nucleotides are TGTGCCTACAAACACGACTACACTGAAGCTTTCTTT. This chain joins TRBV30 and TRBJ1-1; D is uncertain. CDR3 length equals 12 residues. Trimming cost V 7 bases and J 3 bases, with 12 bases left between them. CDR1 is GTSNPN and CDR2 is SVGIG in the germline V gene (reference sequence).

The V gene is TRBV5-1, the J gene TRBJ2-5, with 8 bases fitting TRBD1. V trimming: 7 bases; J trimming: 4 bases; junction bases outside the gene matches: 9. The CDR3 has 14 residues. Germline V lookup: CDR1 SGHRS, CDR2 YFSETQ. The CDR3 here is CASRTGPQGETQYF. In nucleotides, the CDR3 is TGCGCCAGCCGGACAGGGCCCCAGGGAGAGACCCAGTACTTC.

V usage is TRBV11-3 and J usage is TRBJ2-7, with TRBD2 matching over 9 bases. This CDR3 spans 16 amino acids. Germline V gene lookup returns CDR1 SGHNT and CDR2 YENEEA. After removal of 7 bases from V and 3 bases from J, the junction contained 13 bases not matched to a gene. The CDR3 DNA reads as TGTGCCAGCACCCAAGGTCCTAGCGGGATCGGCTACGAGCAGTACTTC. It translates to CASTQGPSGIGYEQYF.